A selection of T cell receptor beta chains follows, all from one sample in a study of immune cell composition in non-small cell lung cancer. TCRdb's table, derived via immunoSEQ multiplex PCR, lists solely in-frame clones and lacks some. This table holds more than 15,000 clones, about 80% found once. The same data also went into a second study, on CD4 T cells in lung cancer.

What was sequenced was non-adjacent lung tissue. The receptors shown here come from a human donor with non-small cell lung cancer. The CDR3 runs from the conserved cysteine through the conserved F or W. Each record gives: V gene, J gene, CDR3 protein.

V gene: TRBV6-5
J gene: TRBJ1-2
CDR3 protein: CASSGQAPNLYGYTF

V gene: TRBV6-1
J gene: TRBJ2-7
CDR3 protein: CASSEGDTAYEQYF

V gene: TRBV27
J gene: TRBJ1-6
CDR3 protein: CASSFSGVGNSPLHF

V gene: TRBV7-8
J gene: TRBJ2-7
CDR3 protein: CASSLVGGQTGQYF

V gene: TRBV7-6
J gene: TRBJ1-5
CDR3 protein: CASSLPRERQPQHF

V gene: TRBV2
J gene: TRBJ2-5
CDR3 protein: CAGLAGERKETQYF

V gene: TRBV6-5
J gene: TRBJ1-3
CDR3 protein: CASRSNSGNTIYF

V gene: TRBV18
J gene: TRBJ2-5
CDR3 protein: CASSPLMISGGKQETQYF

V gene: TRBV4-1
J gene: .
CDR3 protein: CASSPEPGGGPYEQYF

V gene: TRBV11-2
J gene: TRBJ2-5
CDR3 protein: CASSRGTGETQYF

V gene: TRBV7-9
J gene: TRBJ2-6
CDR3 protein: CASSLGAGANVLTF

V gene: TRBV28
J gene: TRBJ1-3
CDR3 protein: CASSWTGARNTIYF

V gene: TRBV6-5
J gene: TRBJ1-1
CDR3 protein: CASISPSTREAFF

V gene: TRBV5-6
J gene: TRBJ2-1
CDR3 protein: CASSPGRSGVYNEQFF

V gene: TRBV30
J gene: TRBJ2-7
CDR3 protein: CAWGQQGAKEQYF

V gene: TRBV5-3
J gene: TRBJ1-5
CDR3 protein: CARRSYNQPQHF